This T cell receptor beta chain was captured by sequencing in a study of blood T cell repertoires in COVID-19. Study in general: Both acute and convalescent COVID-19 samples were obtained from the United States, Italy and Spain.

The count of this clone is one. The assay was immunoSEQ multiplex PCR, and TCRdb's table has in-frame clones only and misses some. The repertoire includes over 120,000 clones, 70% to 90% of them detected once, and more than 2% sits in the top ten. The origin of this receptor is a human donor with acute or convalescent COVID-19. The donor label of this sample is uncertain. Sequenced material: peripheral blood.

The CDR3 protein is CASSPWQGLGTEAFF. The DNA for the CDR3 is TGTGCCAGCAGCCCCTGGCAGGGATTGGGCACTGAAGCTTTCTTT. V and J are TRBV7-2 and TRBJ1-1; a possible D gene is TRBD1 (5 bases). Germline V gene lookup returns CDR1 SGHTA and CDR2 FQGNSA. CDR3 length: 15 residues. V was trimmed by 5 bases and J by 4 bases, leaving 17 bases between them.